This is a list of T cell receptor beta chains from one sample in a study of blood T cell repertoires in COVID-19. Data came from immunoSEQ multiplex PCR; TCRdb stores just in-frame clones and leaves some out. The sample comprises about 140,000 clones, over 75% of which are singletons, and 2.5% to 3% rests with the top ten. The specimen sequenced was PBMCs or T cells enriched from blood (not recorded which). These receptors were collected from a woman aged 45-65 years who had recovered from COVID-19. Each CDR3 is given with its conserved first and last residue. Fields, in order: J gene, V gene, clone size, D gene, CDR3 protein, CDR3 DNA. A D gene is named only where the DNA matches it firmly. A clone size is listed for some rows: how often the clone was seen (once, few, many), or a class if it is expanded.

j_gene: TRBJ1-1; v_gene: TRBV25-1; abundance: -; d_gene: -; CDR3aa: CASSDRSEGNTEAFF; CDR3nt: TGTGCCAGCAGTGATCGCTCCGAGGGGAACACTGAAGCTTTCTTT
j_gene: TRBJ1-6; v_gene: TRBV5-6; abundance: -; d_gene: TRBD1; CDR3aa: CASSSGTGVNSPLHF; CDR3nt: TGTGCCAGCAGCTCCGGGACAGGGGTTAATTCACCCCTCCACTTT
j_gene: TRBJ1-5; v_gene: TRBV4-1; abundance: -; d_gene: TRBD1; CDR3aa: CASSQQDPGTGRNQPQHF; CDR3nt: TGCGCCAGCAGCCAGCAGGACCCCGGGACAGGGCGCAATCAGCCCCAGCATTTT
j_gene: TRBJ1-5; v_gene: TRBV4-1; abundance: -; d_gene: -; CDR3aa: CASSQVRGGPTDQPQHF; CDR3nt: TGCGCCAGCAGCCAGGTGCGGGGAGGGCCCACCGATCAGCCCCAGCATTTT
j_gene: TRBJ2-3; v_gene: TRBV7-3; abundance: -; d_gene: -; CDR3aa: CASSLSGGRTDTQYF; CDR3nt: TGTGCCAGCAGCTTATCGGGGGGCAGAACAGATACGCAGTATTTT
j_gene: TRBJ2-2; v_gene: TRBV19; abundance: -; d_gene: -; CDR3aa: CASSIAGVGTGELFF; CDR3nt: TGTGCCAGTAGTATAGCGGGGGTGGGCACCGGGGAGCTGTTTTTT
j_gene: TRBJ1-1; v_gene: TRBV29-1; abundance: -; d_gene: -; CDR3aa: CSIAPTGEAFF; CDR3nt: TGCAGCATTGCTCCGACAGGTGAAGCTTTCTTT
j_gene: TRBJ2-1; v_gene: TRBV6-4; abundance: few; d_gene: TRBD2; CDR3aa: CASEPGPASGSYNEQFF; CDR3nt: TGTGCCAGCGAACCGGGGCCGGCTAGCGGCTCCTACAATGAGCAGTTCTTC
j_gene: TRBJ2-3; v_gene: TRBV11-3; abundance: -; d_gene: TRBD2; CDR3aa: CASSPRSGTSGLRTDTQYF; CDR3nt: TGTGCCAGCAGCCCTAGGTCCGGGACTAGCGGGCTACGCACAGATACGCAGTATTTT
j_gene: TRBJ2-7; v_gene: TRBV27; abundance: many; d_gene: -; CDR3aa: CASSWGVGATYEQYF; CDR3nt: TGTGCCAGCAGTTGGGGGGTGGGAGCAACCTACGAGCAGTACTTC
j_gene: TRBJ1-5; v_gene: TRBV30; abundance: many; d_gene: TRBD1; CDR3aa: CACGTGANQPQHF; CDR3nt: TGTGCCTGTGGGACAGGGGCCAATCAGCCCCAGCATTTT
j_gene: TRBJ1-2; v_gene: TRBV6-6; abundance: -; d_gene: -; CDR3aa: CASSPYLRVSAPGGYTF; CDR3nt: TGTGCCAGCAGTCCCTACCTCAGGGTATCTGCACCGGGTGGCTACACCTTC
j_gene: TRBJ1-3; v_gene: TRBV19; abundance: -; d_gene: -; CDR3aa: CASSRDYSGNTIYF; CDR3nt: TGTGCCAGTAGCCGGGATTACTCTGGAAACACCATATATTTT
j_gene: TRBJ1-2; v_gene: TRBV6-5; abundance: -; d_gene: TRBD1; CDR3aa: CASSYSQGVYGYTF; CDR3nt: TGTGCCAGCAGTTACTCACAGGGGGTCTATGGCTACACCTTC
j_gene: TRBJ1-1; v_gene: TRBV4-1; abundance: -; d_gene: -; CDR3aa: CASSHLGDTEAFF; CDR3nt: TGCGCCAGCAGCCACCTCGGGGACACTGAAGCTTTCTTT
j_gene: TRBJ1-6; v_gene: TRBV3-1/TRBV3-2; abundance: once; d_gene: -; CDR3aa: CASRTAGSPLHF; CDR3nt: TGTGCCAGCAGGACAGCGGGTTCACCCCTCCACTTT
j_gene: TRBJ2-3; v_gene: TRBV7-3; abundance: -; d_gene: TRBD2; CDR3aa: CASSPGTSLGDTQYF; CDR3nt: TGTGCCAGCAGCCCCGGGACTAGTTTAGGCGATACGCAGTATTTT
j_gene: TRBJ1-6; v_gene: TRBV11-3; abundance: -; d_gene: -; CDR3aa: CASSFDGRGNSPLHF; CDR3nt: TGTGCCAGCAGCTTTGACGGCCGAGGGAATTCACCCCTCCACTTT
j_gene: TRBJ2-7; v_gene: TRBV5-6; abundance: -; d_gene: -; CDR3aa: CASTVGGNWYEQYF; CDR3nt: TGTGCCAGCACCGTGGGCGGGAATTGGTACGAGCAGTACTTC
j_gene: TRBJ1-1; v_gene: TRBV5-1; abundance: -; d_gene: TRBD1; CDR3aa: CASSGSGTGATEAFF; CDR3nt: TGCGCCAGCAGCGGAAGTGGGACAGGAGCGACTGAAGCTTTCTTT
j_gene: TRBJ1-4; v_gene: TRBV9; abundance: -; d_gene: TRBD1; CDR3aa: CASSDGTGVGEKLFF; CDR3nt: TGTGCCAGCAGCGACGGGACAGGGGTTGGAGAAAAACTGTTTTTT
j_gene: TRBJ2-7; v_gene: TRBV29-1; abundance: -; d_gene: TRBD1; CDR3aa: CSVELDRGYEQYF; CDR3nt: TGCAGCGTTGAACTGGACAGGGGATACGAGCAGTACTTC
j_gene: TRBJ1-2; v_gene: TRBV5-4; abundance: -; d_gene: -; CDR3aa: CASSSPDKNYGYTF; CDR3nt: TGTGCCAGCAGCTCGCCGGACAAAAACTATGGCTACACCTTC
j_gene: TRBJ2-7; v_gene: TRBV27; abundance: few; d_gene: -; CDR3aa: CASSIATNTYEQYF; CDR3nt: TGTGCCAGCAGTATAGCAACTAACACTTACGAGCAGTACTTC
j_gene: TRBJ1-2; v_gene: TRBV28; abundance: -; d_gene: -; CDR3aa: CASTVSTGQSYGYTF; CDR3nt: TGTGCCAGCACAGTTTCCACCGGACAGTCCTATGGCTACACCTTC
j_gene: TRBJ2-1; v_gene: TRBV7-9; abundance: -; d_gene: TRBD2; CDR3aa: CASTPWSGAEQFF; CDR3nt: TGTGCCAGCACCCCTTGGAGCGGGGCTGAGCAGTTCTTC
j_gene: TRBJ2-1; v_gene: TRBV9; abundance: -; d_gene: -; CDR3aa: CASSVGPGIYNEQFF; CDR3nt: TGTGCCAGCAGCGTAGGGCCAGGGATATACAATGAGCAGTTCTTC
j_gene: TRBJ2-3; v_gene: TRBV6-5; abundance: -; d_gene: TRBD2; CDR3aa: CASSRTGGDTDTQYF; CDR3nt: TGTGCCAGCAGCCGCACCGGGGGGGACACAGATACGCAGTATTTT
j_gene: TRBJ2-2; v_gene: TRBV27; abundance: -; d_gene: TRBD1; CDR3aa: CASSSHVPWTGGNTGELFF; CDR3nt: TGTGCCAGCAGTTCCCACGTTCCTTGGACAGGGGGGAACACCGGGGAGCTGTTTTTT
j_gene: TRBJ2-2; v_gene: TRBV5-1; abundance: -; d_gene: -; CDR3aa: CASSSRQLTNTGELFF; CDR3nt: TGCGCCAGCAGCAGCAGACAGTTAACGAACACCGGGGAGCTGTTTTTT
j_gene: TRBJ2-7; v_gene: TRBV9; abundance: -; d_gene: TRBD1; CDR3aa: CASSATGTGSYEQYF; CDR3nt: TGTGCCAGCAGCGCCACCGGGACAGGGTCCTACGAGCAGTACTTC
j_gene: TRBJ2-1; v_gene: TRBV7-8; abundance: once; d_gene: TRBD1; CDR3aa: CASSVAGTGGGEQFF; CDR3nt: TGTGCCAGCAGCGTCGCCGGGACAGGGGGCGGTGAGCAGTTCTTC
j_gene: TRBJ2-6; v_gene: TRBV5-4; abundance: -; d_gene: -; CDR3aa: CASSRDTGANVLTF; CDR3nt: TGTGCCAGCAGCCGGGACACTGGGGCCAACGTCCTGACTTTC
j_gene: TRBJ2-7; v_gene: TRBV7-8; abundance: few; d_gene: -; CDR3aa: CASSLTPLSTPRYEQYF; CDR3nt: TGTGCCAGCAGCTTAACGCCCTTGAGTACCCCACGCTACGAGCAGTACTTC
j_gene: TRBJ2-2; v_gene: TRBV5-1; abundance: once; d_gene: -; CDR3aa: CASANADLGQNTGELFF; CDR3nt: TGCGCCAGCGCTAATGCGGATTTGGGACAAAACACCGGGGAGCTGTTTTTT
j_gene: TRBJ2-1; v_gene: TRBV4-2; abundance: -; d_gene: -; CDR3aa: CASSQDQPGTSSYNEQFF; CDR3nt: TGTGCCAGCAGCCAAGATCAGCCGGGGACAAGCTCCTACAATGAGCAGTTCTTC
j_gene: TRBJ2-7; v_gene: TRBV9; abundance: -; d_gene: -; CDR3aa: CASSPNSYEQYF; CDR3nt: TGTGCCAGCAGCCCCAACAGCTACGAGCAGTACTTC
j_gene: TRBJ2-3; v_gene: TRBV9; abundance: -; d_gene: TRBD2; CDR3aa: CASSGGLAGVDTQYF; CDR3nt: TGTGCCAGCAGCGGGGGACTAGCGGGTGTAGATACGCAGTATTTT
j_gene: TRBJ1-5; v_gene: TRBV15; abundance: -; d_gene: -; CDR3aa: CATSRHRAENQPQHF; CDR3nt: TGTGCCACCAGCAGACACAGGGCTGAGAATCAGCCCCAGCATTTT
j_gene: TRBJ2-3; v_gene: TRBV10-1; abundance: -; d_gene: -; CDR3aa: CASSGPEGTQYF; CDR3nt: TGCGCCAGCAGTGGACCCGAGGGTACGCAGTATTTT
j_gene: TRBJ1-2; v_gene: TRBV4-2; abundance: few; d_gene: TRBD1; CDR3aa: CASSQGDRVEYGYTF; CDR3nt: TGTGCCAGCAGCCAAGGGGACAGGGTCGAATATGGCTACACCTTC
j_gene: TRBJ2-1; v_gene: TRBV2; abundance: -; d_gene: TRBD1; CDR3aa: CASIPGQGANEQFF; CDR3nt: TGTGCCAGCATTCCGGGACAGGGGGCGAATGAGCAGTTCTTC
j_gene: TRBJ2-1; v_gene: TRBV6-6; abundance: -; d_gene: TRBD2; CDR3aa: CASRPLAGVDNEQFF; CDR3nt: TGTGCCAGCAGGCCGCTAGCGGGAGTCGACAATGAGCAGTTCTTC
j_gene: TRBJ2-2; v_gene: TRBV5-1; abundance: -; d_gene: TRBD2; CDR3aa: CASTPGGIGELFF; CDR3nt: TGCGCCAGCACCCCGGGGGGTATCGGGGAGCTGTTTTTT
j_gene: TRBJ1-5; v_gene: TRBV27; abundance: once; d_gene: TRBD1; CDR3aa: CASGLTGAGNQPQHF; CDR3nt: TGTGCCAGCGGGTTGACAGGGGCGGGCAATCAGCCCCAGCATTTT
j_gene: TRBJ2-7; v_gene: TRBV6-5; abundance: -; d_gene: TRBD1; CDR3aa: CASSYGGQGNEQYF; CDR3nt: TGTGCCAGCAGTTACGGGGGACAGGGGAACGAGCAGTACTTC